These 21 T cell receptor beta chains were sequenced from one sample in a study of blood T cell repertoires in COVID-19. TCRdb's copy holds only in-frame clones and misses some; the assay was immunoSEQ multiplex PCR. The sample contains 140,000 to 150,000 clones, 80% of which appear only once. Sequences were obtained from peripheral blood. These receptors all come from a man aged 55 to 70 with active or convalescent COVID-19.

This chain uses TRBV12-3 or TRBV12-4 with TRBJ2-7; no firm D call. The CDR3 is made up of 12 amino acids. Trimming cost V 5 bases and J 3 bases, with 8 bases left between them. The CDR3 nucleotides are TGTGCCAGCAGTCGAGCATACTACGAGCAGTACTTC. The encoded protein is CASSRAYYEQYF.

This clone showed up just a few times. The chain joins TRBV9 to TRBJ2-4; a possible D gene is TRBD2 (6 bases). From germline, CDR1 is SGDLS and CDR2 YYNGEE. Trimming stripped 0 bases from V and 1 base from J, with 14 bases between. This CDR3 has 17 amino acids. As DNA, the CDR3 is TGTGCCAGCAGCGTAGGAGCGGGTTTGATGGCCAAAAACATTCAGTACTTC. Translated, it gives CASSVGAGLMAKNIQYF. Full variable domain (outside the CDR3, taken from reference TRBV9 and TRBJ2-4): DSGVTQTPKHLITATGQRVTLRCSPRSGDLSVYWYQQSLDQGLQFLIQYYNGEERAKGNILERFSAQQFPDLHSELNLSSLELGDSALYFCASSVGAGLMAKNIQYFGAGTRLSVL.

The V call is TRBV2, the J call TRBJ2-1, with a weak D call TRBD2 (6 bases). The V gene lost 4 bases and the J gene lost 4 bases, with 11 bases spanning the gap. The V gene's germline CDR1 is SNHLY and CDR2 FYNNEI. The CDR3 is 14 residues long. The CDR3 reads CASSASGWYNEQFF. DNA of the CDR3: TGTGCCAGCAGTGCCAGCGGGTGGTACAATGAGCAGTTCTTC.

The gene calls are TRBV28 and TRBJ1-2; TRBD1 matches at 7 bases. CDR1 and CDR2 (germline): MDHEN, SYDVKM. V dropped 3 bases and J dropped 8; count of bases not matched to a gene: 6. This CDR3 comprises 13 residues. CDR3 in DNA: TGTGCCAGCAGTTTTAGAGGGGGCCGGGGCTACACCTTC. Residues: CASSFRGGRGYTF.

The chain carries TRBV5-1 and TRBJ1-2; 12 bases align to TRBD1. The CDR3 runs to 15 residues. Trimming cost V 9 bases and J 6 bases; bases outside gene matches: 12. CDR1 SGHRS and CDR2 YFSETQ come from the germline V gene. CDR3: CATHREGTGGDGYTF. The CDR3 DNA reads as TGCGCCACCCATCGAGAGGGGACAGGGGGCGATGGCTACACCTTC.

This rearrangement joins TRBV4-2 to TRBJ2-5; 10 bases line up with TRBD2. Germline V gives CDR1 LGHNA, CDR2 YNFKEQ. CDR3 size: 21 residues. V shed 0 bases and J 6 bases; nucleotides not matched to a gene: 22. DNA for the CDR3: TGTGCCAGCAGCCAAGAAGGGAAGATGGGTGGGCTAGCGGGAGTCGGTCAGACCCAGTACTTC. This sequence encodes CASSQEGKMGGLAGVGQTQYF.

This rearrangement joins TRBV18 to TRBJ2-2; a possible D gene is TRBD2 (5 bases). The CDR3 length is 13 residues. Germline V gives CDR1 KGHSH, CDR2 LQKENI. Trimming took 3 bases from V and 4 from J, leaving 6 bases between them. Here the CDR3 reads CASSPEGTGELFF. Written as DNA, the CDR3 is TGTGCCAGCTCACCTGAGGGCACCGGGGAGCTGTTTTTT.

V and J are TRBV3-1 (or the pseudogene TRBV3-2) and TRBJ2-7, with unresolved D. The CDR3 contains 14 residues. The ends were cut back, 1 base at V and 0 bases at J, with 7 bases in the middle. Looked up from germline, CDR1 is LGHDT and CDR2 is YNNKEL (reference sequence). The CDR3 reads CASSQGPNSYEQYF. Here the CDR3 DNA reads TGTGCCAGCAGCCAAGGTCCCAACTCCTACGAGCAGTACTTC.

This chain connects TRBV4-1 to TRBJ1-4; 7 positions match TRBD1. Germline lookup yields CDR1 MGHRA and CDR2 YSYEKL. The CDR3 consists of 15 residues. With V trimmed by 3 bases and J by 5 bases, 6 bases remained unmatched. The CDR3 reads CASSHVSGGNEKLFF. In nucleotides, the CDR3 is TGCGCCAGCAGCCATGTATCAGGGGGGAATGAAAAACTGTTTTTT.

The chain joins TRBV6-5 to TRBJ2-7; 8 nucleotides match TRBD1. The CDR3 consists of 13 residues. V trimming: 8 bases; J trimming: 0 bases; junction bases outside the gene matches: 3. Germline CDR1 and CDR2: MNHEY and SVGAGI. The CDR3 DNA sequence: TGTGCCAGCTCGGACAGGGTCTCCTACGAGCAGTACTTC. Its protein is CASSDRVSYEQYF.

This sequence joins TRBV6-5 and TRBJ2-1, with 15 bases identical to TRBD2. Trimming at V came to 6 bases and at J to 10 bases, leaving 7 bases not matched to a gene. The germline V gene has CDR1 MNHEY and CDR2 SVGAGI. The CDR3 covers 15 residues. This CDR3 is CASRYGLAGGVEQFF. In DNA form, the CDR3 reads TGTGCCAGCAGATATGGACTAGCGGGAGGGGTGGAGCAGTTCTTC.

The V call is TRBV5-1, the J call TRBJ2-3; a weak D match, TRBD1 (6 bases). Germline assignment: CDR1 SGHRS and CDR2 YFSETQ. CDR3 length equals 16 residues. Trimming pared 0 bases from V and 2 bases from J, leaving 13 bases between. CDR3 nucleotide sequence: TGCGCCAGCAGCTTGGGGACAGAATCAACCACAGATACGCAGTATTTT. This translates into CASSLGTESTTDTQYF.

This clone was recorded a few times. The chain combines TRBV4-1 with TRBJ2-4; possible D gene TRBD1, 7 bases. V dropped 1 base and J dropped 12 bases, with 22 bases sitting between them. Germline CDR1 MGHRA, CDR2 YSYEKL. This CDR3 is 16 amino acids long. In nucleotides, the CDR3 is TGCGCCAGCAGCCAAGTTAGTCCCAGGGGGGACCTGGGTCAGTACTTC. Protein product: CASSQVSPRGDLGQYF.

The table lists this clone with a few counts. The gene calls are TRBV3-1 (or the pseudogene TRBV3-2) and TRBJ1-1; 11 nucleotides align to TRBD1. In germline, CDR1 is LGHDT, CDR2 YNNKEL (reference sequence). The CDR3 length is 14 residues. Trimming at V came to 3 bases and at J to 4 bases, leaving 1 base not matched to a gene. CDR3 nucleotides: TGTGCCAGCAGCCATGGGACAGGGGGCACTGAAGCTTTCTTT. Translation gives CASSHGTGGTEAFF.

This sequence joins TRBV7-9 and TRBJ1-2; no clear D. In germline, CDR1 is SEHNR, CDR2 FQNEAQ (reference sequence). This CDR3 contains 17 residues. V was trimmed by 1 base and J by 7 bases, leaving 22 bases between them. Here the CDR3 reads CASSLGRVRLEESGYTF. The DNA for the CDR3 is TGTGCCAGCAGCTTAGGACGGGTCCGCTTAGAGGAATCTGGCTACACCTTC.

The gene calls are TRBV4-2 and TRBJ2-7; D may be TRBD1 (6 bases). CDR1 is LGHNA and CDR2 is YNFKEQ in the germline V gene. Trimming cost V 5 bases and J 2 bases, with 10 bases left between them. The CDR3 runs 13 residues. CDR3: CASSEQGPYEQYF. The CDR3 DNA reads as TGTGCCAGCAGCGAACAGGGACCCTACGAGCAGTACTTC.

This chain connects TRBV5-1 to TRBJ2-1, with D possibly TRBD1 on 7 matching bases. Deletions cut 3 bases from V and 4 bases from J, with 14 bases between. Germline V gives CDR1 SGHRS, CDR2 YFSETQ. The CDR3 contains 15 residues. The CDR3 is CASSSRGETYNEQFF. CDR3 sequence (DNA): TGCGCCAGCAGCTCCAGGGGGGAAACATACAATGAGCAGTTCTTC.

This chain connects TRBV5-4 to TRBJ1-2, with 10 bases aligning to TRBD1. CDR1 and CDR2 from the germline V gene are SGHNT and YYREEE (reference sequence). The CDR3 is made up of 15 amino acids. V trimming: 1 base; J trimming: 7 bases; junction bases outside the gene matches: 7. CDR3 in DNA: TGTGCCAGCAGCTTGATGGGACAGGGGAACGGTGGCTACACCTTC. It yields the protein CASSLMGQGNGGYTF.

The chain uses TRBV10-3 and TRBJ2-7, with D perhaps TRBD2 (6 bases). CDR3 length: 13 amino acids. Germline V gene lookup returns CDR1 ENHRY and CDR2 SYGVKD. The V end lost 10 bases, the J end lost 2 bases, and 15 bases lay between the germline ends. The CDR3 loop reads CATSGTPPYEQYF. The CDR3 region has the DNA TGTGCCACAAGTGGGACTCCCCCCTACGAGCAGTACTTC.

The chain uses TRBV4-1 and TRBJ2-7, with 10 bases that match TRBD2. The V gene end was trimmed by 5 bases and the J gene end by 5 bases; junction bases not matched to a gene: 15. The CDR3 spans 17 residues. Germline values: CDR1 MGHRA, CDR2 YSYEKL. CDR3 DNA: TGCGCCAGCAGCGCCCGGACTAGCGGCGATCGAGGCCACGAGCAGTACTTC. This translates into CASSARTSGDRGHEQYF.

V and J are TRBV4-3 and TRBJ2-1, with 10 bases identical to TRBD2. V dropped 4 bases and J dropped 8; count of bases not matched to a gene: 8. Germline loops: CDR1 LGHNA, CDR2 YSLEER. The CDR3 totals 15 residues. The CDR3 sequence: CASSPLAGGIDEQFF. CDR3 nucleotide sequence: TGCGCCAGCAGCCCTTTAGCGGGAGGTATCGATGAGCAGTTCTTC.